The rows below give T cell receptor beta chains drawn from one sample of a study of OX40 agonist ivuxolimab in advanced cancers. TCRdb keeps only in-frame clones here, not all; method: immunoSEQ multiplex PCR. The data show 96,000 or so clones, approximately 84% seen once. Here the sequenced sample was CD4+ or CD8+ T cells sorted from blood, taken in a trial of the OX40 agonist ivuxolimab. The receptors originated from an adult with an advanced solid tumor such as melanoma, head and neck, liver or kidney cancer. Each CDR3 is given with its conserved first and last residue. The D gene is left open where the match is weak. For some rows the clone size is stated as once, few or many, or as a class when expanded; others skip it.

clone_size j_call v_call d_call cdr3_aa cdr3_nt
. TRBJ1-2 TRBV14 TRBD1 CASSPVRGNGYTF TGTGCCAGCAGCCCGGTCAGGGGGAATGGCTACACCTTC
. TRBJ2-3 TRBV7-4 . CASSFVGALTDTQYF TGTGCCAGCAGCTTTGTTGGGGCCCTCACAGATACGCAGTATTTT
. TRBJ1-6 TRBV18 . CASSPPTPTSPLHF TGTGCCAGCTCACCACCGACACCTACCTCACCCCTCCACTTT
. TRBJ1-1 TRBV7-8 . CASSFGHTEAFF TGTGCCAGCAGCTTCGGACACACTGAAGCTTTCTTT
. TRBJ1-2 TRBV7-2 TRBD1 CASSYLTGLTSNYGYTF TGTGCCAGCAGCTACCTGACAGGGTTAACCTCTAACTATGGCTACACCTTC
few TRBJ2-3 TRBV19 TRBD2 CASSIKRGGRVGTDTQYF TGTGCCAGTAGTATTAAGCGGGGGGGCCGGGTCGGCACAGATACGCAGTATTTT
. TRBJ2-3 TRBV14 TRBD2 CASSLAGAADTQYF TGTGCCAGCAGCCTAGCGGGAGCGGCGGATACGCAGTATTTT
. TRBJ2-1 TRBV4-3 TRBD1 CASSTPGGPYNEQFF TGCGCCAGCAGCACCCCAGGGGGCCCCTACAATGAGCAGTTCTTC
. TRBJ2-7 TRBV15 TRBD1 CATSGTMGQVSYEQYF TGTGCCACCAGCGGAACAATGGGACAGGTGTCCTACGAGCAGTACTTC
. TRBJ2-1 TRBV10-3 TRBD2 CAISENWASGGDNEQFF TGTGCCATCAGTGAGAACTGGGCGAGCGGGGGGGACAATGAGCAGTTCTTC
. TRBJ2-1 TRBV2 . CASSPNESSYNEQFF TGTGCCAGCAGCCCTAACGAGAGCTCCTACAATGAGCAGTTCTTC
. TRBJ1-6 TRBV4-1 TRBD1 CASSPGTASSYNSPLHF TGCGCCAGCAGCCCCGGGACAGCGAGCTCCTATAATTCACCCCTCCACTTT
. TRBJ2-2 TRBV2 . CASSLAGTNTGELFF TGTGCCAGCAGTCTGGCCGGGACCAACACCGGGGAGCTGTTTTTT
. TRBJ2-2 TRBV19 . CASSIIGKSGELFF TGTGCCAGTAGTATTATCGGGAAAAGCGGGGAGCTGTTTTTT
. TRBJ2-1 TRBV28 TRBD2 CASTHGSSGDNEQFF TGTGCCAGCACCCATGGGTCTAGCGGAGACAATGAGCAGTTCTTC
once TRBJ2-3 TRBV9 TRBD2 CASSETSGGTSTDTQYF TGTGCCAGCAGCGAGACTAGCGGGGGGACTAGCACAGATACGCAGTATTTT
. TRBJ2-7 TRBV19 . CASRPLAASDEQYF TGTGCCAGTAGACCTTTGGCAGCCTCGGACGAGCAGTACTTC
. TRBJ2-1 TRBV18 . CASSPYNEQFF TGTGCCAGCTCACCGTACAATGAGCAGTTCTTC
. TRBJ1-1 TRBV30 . CAWMRGPEAFF TGTGCCTGGATGCGTGGCCCTGAAGCTTTCTTT
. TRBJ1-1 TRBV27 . CASRRGNTEAFF TGTGCCAGCAGGAGGGGGAACACTGAAGCTTTCTTT
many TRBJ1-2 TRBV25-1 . CASPDSYGYTF TGTGCCAGCCCCGACAGCTATGGCTACACCTTC
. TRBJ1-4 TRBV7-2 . CASSLKGGGYEKLFF TGTGCCAGCAGCTTAAAGGGAGGGGGTTATGAAAAACTGTTTTTT
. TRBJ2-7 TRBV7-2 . CASSLYPRSGLFSYEQYF TGTGCCAGCAGCTTATATCCGAGAAGCGGACTCTTCTCCTACGAGCAGTACTTC
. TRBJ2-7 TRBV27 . CASSPGSLYEQYF TGTGCCAGCAGCCCTGGCAGCCTGTACGAGCAGTACTTC
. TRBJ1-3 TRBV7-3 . CASSLNGQISGNTIYF TGTGCCAGCAGCTTAAACGGACAGATAAGTGGAAACACCATATATTTT
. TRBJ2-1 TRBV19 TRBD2 CASSIESGSGHNEQFF TGTGCCAGTAGTATAGAAAGCGGGAGTGGTCACAATGAGCAGTTCTTC
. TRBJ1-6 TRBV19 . CASMRGHNSPLHF TGTGCCAGTATGAGGGGACACAATTCACCCCTCCACTTT
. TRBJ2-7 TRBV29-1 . CSVGRGRTSYEQYF TGCAGCGTTGGTCGGGGCAGGACCTCCTACGAGCAGTACTTC
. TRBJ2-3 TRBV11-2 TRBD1 CASSLDRGRIDTQYF TGTGCCAGCAGCCTGGACAGGGGGCGTATAGATACGCAGTATTTT
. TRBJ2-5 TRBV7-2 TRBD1 CASSLRTGVGETQYF TGTGCCAGCAGCTTAAGGACAGGGGTAGGGGAGACCCAGTACTTC
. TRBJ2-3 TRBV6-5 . CASIQSGTDTQYF TGTGCCAGCATCCAGTCCGGGACAGATACGCAGTATTTT
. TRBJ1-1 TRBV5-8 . CASSLGAEAFF TGTGCCAGCTCTCTGGGGGCTGAAGCTTTCTTT